A single sample gave rise to the 14 T cell receptor beta chains below, sequenced in a study of blood T cell repertoires in COVID-19. The assay was immunoSEQ multiplex PCR, and TCRdb's table has in-frame clones only and misses some. Seen here are about 410,000 clones, less than 95% observed once, and the top ten hold 0.6% to 0.7%. Sequences were obtained from PBMCs or T cells enriched from blood (not recorded which). The receptors stem from a man aged 18 to 29 who had recovered from COVID-19.

The chain joins TRBV9 to TRBJ1-3; TRBD1 aligns across 7 bases. V lost 0 bases and J lost 4; bases outside the gene matches: 7. This CDR3 contains 16 residues. Germline V lookup: CDR1 SGDLS, CDR2 YYNGEE. The CDR3 here is CASSVGDRAAGNTIYF. As DNA, the CDR3 is TGTGCCAGCAGCGTAGGCGACAGGGCGGCGGGAAACACCATATATTTT.

This chain joins TRBV28 and TRBJ2-3; the match to TRBD2 covers 10 bases. The CDR3 spans 14 residues. V trimming: 10 bases; J trimming: 3 bases; junction bases outside the gene matches: 7. Germline V gene lookup returns CDR1 MDHEN and CDR2 SYDVKM. CDR3 loop: CAIVSGRETDTQYF. In DNA, the CDR3 is TGTGCCATCGTAAGCGGGAGGGAGACAGATACGCAGTATTTT.

The chain employs TRBV5-4 and TRBJ1-1; TRBD1 aligns across 7 bases. Per germline, CDR1 SGHNT and CDR2 YYREEE (reference sequence). This CDR3 is built from 14 residues. V lost 2 bases and J lost 3; bases outside the gene matches: 4. CDR3 sequence (DNA): TGTGCCAGCAGCTTACAGGGGAGATACACTGAAGCTTTCTTT. As protein: CASSLQGRYTEAFF.

In its sample, this clone was seen a few times. This sequence joins TRBV2 and TRBJ1-1; TRBD1 agrees at 8 bases. This CDR3 contains 15 residues. V dropped 6 bases and J dropped 6; count of bases not matched to a gene: 12. Germline V CDR1 and CDR2: SNHLY, FYNNEI. CDR3 in DNA: TGTGCCAGCAGAGACAGGGGAAAGGGGTTCCCTGAAGCTTTCTTT. Translated, it gives CASRDRGKGFPEAFF. Together with reference TRBV2 and TRBJ1-1, the CDR3 gives the full variable domain: EPEVTQTPSHQVTQMGQEVILRCVPISNHLYFYWYRQILGQKVEFLVSFYNNEISEKSEIFDDQFSVERPDGSNFTLKIRSTKLEDSAMYFCASRDRGKGFPEAFFGQGTRLTVV.

J is TRBJ1-2 and V is TRBV18; weak D call: TRBD1 (5 bases). Per the germline V gene, CDR1 is KGHSH and CDR2 is LQKENI. This CDR3 spans 12 amino acids. V lost 2 bases and J lost 8, with 9 bases in between. DNA for the CDR3: TGTGCCAGCTCACCAAGGGGTCTGGGCTACACCTTC. Translating gives CASSPRGLGYTF.

This clone has only one observation. This rearrangement joins TRBV18 to TRBJ1-3; 8 bases are a match to TRBD1. Trimming removed 3 bases from V and 2 bases from J; junction bases left unmatched: 9. This CDR3 is built from 17 residues. Per germline, CDR1 KGHSH and CDR2 LQKENI. For the CDR3, the DNA is TGTGCCAGCTCACCCCAAATTTCGACAGGGGCTGGAAACACCATATATTTT. It specifies CASSPQISTGAGNTIYF.

This clone was recorded only once. V gene TRBV7-2 combines with J gene TRBJ1-6; 10 positions match TRBD1. V lost 5 bases, J lost 4 bases, and 2 bases stayed unmatched. Per the germline V gene, CDR1 is SGHTA and CDR2 is FQGNSA. The CDR3 spans 15 residues. CDR3 sequence (DNA): TGTGCCAGCAGCCCGGGACAGGGGTATAATTCACCCCTCCACTTT. Translated: CASSPGQGYNSPLHF. The full variable domain, completed using reference TRBV7-2 and TRBJ1-6, is GAGVSQSPSNKVTEKGKDVELRCDPISGHTALYWYRQSLGQGLEFLIYFQGNSAPDKSGLPSDRFSAERTGGSVSTLTIQRTQQEDSAVYLCASSPGQGYNSPLHFGNGTRLTVT.

This chain joins TRBV12-5 and TRBJ2-5, with 15 nucleotides matching TRBD2. There are 21 residues in the CDR3. Losses at the gene ends were 2 bases for V and 4 bases for J; bases not matched to a gene: 17. Germline V gene sequence: CDR1 LGHNT, CDR2 FRNRAP. The CDR3 DNA follows: TGTGCTAGTGGTTTGAGGAAGAAACTTGGACTAGCGGGGGGGCCGCTAGAGACCCAGTACTTC. Its translation is CASGLRKKLGLAGGPLETQYF. The complete variable domain, with remaining parts taken from reference TRBV12-5 and TRBJ2-5, reads DARVTQTPRHKVTEMGQEVTMRCQPILGHNTVFWYRQTMMQGLELLAYFRNRAPLDDSGMPKDRFSAEMPDATLATLKIQPSEPRDSAVYFCASGLRKKLGLAGGPLETQYFGPGTRLLVL.

The chain is built from TRBV7-8 and TRBJ2-5; D gene unclear. V was clipped by 6 bases and J by 2 bases, with 13 bases between them. This CDR3 is 14 amino acids long. Germline-derived CDR1 and CDR2 are SGHVS and FQNEAQ. The CDR3 DNA follows: TGTGCCAGCAGATTAAGACTCGTACAAGAGACCCAGTACTTC. It yields the protein CASRLRLVQETQYF.

V gene TRBV6-6 combines with J gene TRBJ1-2; 9 positions agree with TRBD1. The CDR3 has 13 residues. Germline values: CDR1 MNHNY, CDR2 SVGAGI (reference sequence). The V and J ends lost 7 bases and 0 bases, in that order; junction bases with no gene match: 0. The CDR3 loop reads CASNRGPNYGYTF. CDR3 coding DNA: TGTGCCAGCAACAGGGGGCCTAACTATGGCTACACCTTC.

This chain joins TRBV29-1 and TRBJ2-1; the D gene is possibly TRBD1 (6 bases). V dropped 7 bases and J dropped 2 bases, with 24 bases sitting between them. The CDR3 is 17 residues long. Germline V CDR1 and CDR2: SQVTM, ANQGSEA. Here the CDR3 DNA reads TGCAGCGCTACGTCCCCCGTACAGGGTCGAACCTACAATGAGCAGTTCTTC. Protein: CSATSPVQGRTYNEQFF.

This chain links TRBV6-5 with TRBJ2-2; D is unresolved. Per germline, CDR1 MNHEY and CDR2 SVGAGI. The length of the CDR3 is 14 residues. Trimming stripped 6 bases from V and 5 bases from J, with 13 bases between. The CDR3 loop reads CASRTVSATGELFF. CDR3 sequence (DNA): TGTGCCAGCAGAACGGTCTCCGCGACCGGGGAGCTGTTTTTT.

The V and J genes are TRBV28 and TRBJ1-5; D remains unclear. CDR3 size: 15 residues. Germline V gene sequence: CDR1 MDHEN, CDR2 SYDVKM. V lost 3 bases and J 2 bases, leaving 11 bases between the germline ends. CDR3 protein: CASSFIGSGNQPQHF. The CDR3 DNA reads TGTGCCAGCAGTTTTATTGGGAGTGGCAATCAGCCCCAGCATTTT.

V usage is TRBV2 and J usage is TRBJ2-3, with 10 bases that match TRBD2. This CDR3 comprises 17 residues. CDR1 and CDR2 from the germline V gene are SNHLY and FYNNEI. V trimming: 6 bases; J trimming: 3 bases; junction bases outside the gene matches: 12. In DNA, the CDR3 is TGTGCCAGCAGCCCTCGTGCTAGCGGGGGAGCTACAGATACGCAGTATTTT. Protein sequence: CASSPRASGGATDTQYF.